A selection of T cell receptor beta chains follows, all from one sample in a study of blood T cells in healthy people across ages. Each CDR3 protein gets one entry after TCRdb re-called the 5' RACE reads with MiXCR. The sample carries roughly 800,000 distinct CDR3 sequences, 20% to 30% recorded once. This same sample was also part of a study on T cells of mothers and their children.

Sequencing used blood. The receptors were gathered from a boy aged 10-17 years in good health. The CDR3 runs from the conserved cysteine through the conserved F or W. The D gene is left open where the match is weak. Expanded clones are given a class, and other clones once, few, many or no size at all.

clone size,J gene,V gene,D gene,CDR3 protein,CDR3 DNA
.,TRBJ2-4,TRBV18,TRBD1,CASSPEPGQGPSLAKNIQYF,TGTGCCAGCTCACCAGAACCGGGACAGGGGCCTTCGTTAGCCAAAAACATTCAGTACTTC
.,TRBJ1-5,TRBV29-1,.,CLRRLSNQPQHF,TGCCTTCGGCGGCTTAGCAATCAGCCCCAGCATTTT
.,TRBJ2-1,TRBV29-1,TRBD2,CSVDSGRARDEQFF,TGCAGCGTTGATAGCGGGAGGGCCAGAGATGAGCAGTTCTTC
.,TRBJ2-5,TRBV29-1,.,CSVAQADQETQYF,TGCAGCGTTGCGCAGGCCGACCAAGAGACCCAGTACTTC
.,TRBJ2-1,TRBV7-2,.,CASSSKGGEQFF,TGTGCCAGCAGCTCCAAAGGGGGGGAGCAGTTCTTC
.,TRBJ1-2,TRBV20-1,.,CSASEGLNYGYTF,TGCAGTGCTAGTGAGGGGCTTAACTATGGCTACACCTTC
few,TRBJ2-1,TRBV12-3/TRBV12-4,.,CASNNPVGSYNEQFF,TGTGCCAGCAACAACCCCGTCGGCTCCTACAATGAGCAGTTCTTC
.,TRBJ2-1,TRBV29-1,TRBD2,CSAGGSYNEQFF,TGCAGCGCGGGGGGCTCCTACAATGAGCAGTTCTTC
few,TRBJ1-1,TRBV6-1,TRBD1,CATSTGTVNTEAFF,TGTGCCACTAGTACCGGGACAGTGAACACTGAAGCTTTCTTT
.,TRBJ1-1,TRBV6-4,TRBD1,CAGSDTGGVTEAFF,TGTGCCGGCAGCGATACAGGGGGCGTCACTGAAGCTTTCTTT
.,TRBJ2-7,TRBV12-5,TRBD1,CASAPDRDYEQYF,TGTGCTAGTGCCCCGGACAGGGACTACGAGCAGTACTTC
.,TRBJ2-5,TRBV5-1,TRBD2,CASSLRASGGTQQETQYF,TGCGCCAGCAGCTTGAGGGCTAGCGGGGGGACCCAACAAGAGACCCAGTACTTC
.,TRBJ2-5,TRBV3-1,.,CASSQDWAAQRTQYF,TGTGCCAGCAGCCAAGATTGGGCTGCACAGAGGACCCAGTACTTC
.,TRBJ1-1,TRBV5-6,.,CASSLDASNTEAFF,TGTGCCAGCAGCTTGGACGCCTCGAACACTGAAGCTTTCTTT
few,TRBJ2-3,TRBV27,TRBD2,CASSLWPVSGESTDTQYF,TGTGCCAGCAGTTTATGGCCTGTGAGCGGGGAAAGCACAGATACGCAGTATTTT
many,TRBJ2-5,TRBV6-5,.,CASSYSFDLGQETQYF,TGTGCCAGCAGTTACTCATTTGACCTAGGCCAAGAGACCCAGTACTTC
.,TRBJ2-1,TRBV27,TRBD2,CASSPLYREAGGVEQFF,TGTGCCAGCAGTCCCCTCTACAGAGAGGCGGGGGGCGTTGAGCAGTTCTTC
.,TRBJ2-7,TRBV5-1,TRBD1,CASSLDFGTGVHEQYF,TGCGCCAGCAGCTTGGACTTTGGGACAGGGGTCCACGAGCAGTACTTC
.,TRBJ2-3,TRBV20-1,.,CSASGTVTDTQYF,TGCAGTGCCTCCGGGACGGTCACAGATACGCAGTATTTT
few,TRBJ2-3,TRBV11-3,.,CASSFMTTDTQYF,TGTGCCAGCAGCTTTATGACCACAGATACGCAGTATTTT
few,TRBJ1-2,TRBV28,.,CASSPSRLPNYGYTF,TGTGCCAGCAGCCCCTCCAGACTCCCCAACTATGGCTACACCTTC
once,TRBJ1-1,TRBV24-1,.,CATSGAQGQNTEAFF,TGTGCCACCAGTGGCGCTCAGGGGCAGAACACTGAAGCTTTCTTT
.,TRBJ1-2,TRBV28,.,CASSTGQRYGYTF,TGTGCCAGCAGTACGGGGCAGCGCTATGGCTACACCTTC
.,TRBJ1-5,TRBV14,.,CASSSRTTSRDMLHF,TGTGCCAGCAGCTCAAGGACGACATCTCGCGACATGCTACATTTT
many,TRBJ2-5,TRBV12-3/TRBV12-4,TRBD2,CASSLVAGSGAQYF,TGTGCCAGCAGTTTAGTAGCGGGCTCGGGGGCCCAGTACTTC